What follows are 21 T cell receptor beta chains derived from one specimen sequenced in a study of T cells in Graves' hyperthyroidism and ophthalmopathy. There were TCR beta CDR3 regions amplified from RNA transcripts. The study used the HTBI primer set for a first-round RT-PCR of the TCR CDR3. TCRdb called the multiplex PCR reads again in MiXCR, with one record for every CDR3 protein. Here the sample spans hundreds of thousands of distinct CDR3 sequences, just over 45% being singletons. Sequenced material: peripheral blood or thyroid tissue (not recorded which). These receptors were taken from a woman aged 18-29 years with Graves' hyperthyroidism.

This sequence joins TRBV11-1 and TRBJ2-6, with 9 bases matching TRBD1. There are 20 residues in the CDR3. The J segment lost 5 bases and the V segment lost 0 bases, leaving 14 bases of the junction unmatched. CDR1 SGHAT and CDR2 FQDESV come from the germline V gene (reference sequence). The CDR3 nucleotides read TGTGCCAGCAGCTTAGCGGTGACAGGGGGAGTTCTCTGGAGGGCCAACGTCCTGACTTTC. Residues: CASSLAVTGGVLWRANVLTF.

This clonotype has just a few counts. The chain employs TRBV7-2 and TRBJ2-7, with 12 bases matching TRBD2. Per the germline V gene, CDR1 is SGHTA and CDR2 is FQGNSA. Germline trimming cut 5 bases from V and 6 bases from J; bases unmatched to any gene: 17. The CDR3 length is 18 residues. The CDR3 protein is CASSQGRLAGGSVGEQYF. In DNA, the CDR3 is TGTGCCAGCAGCCAAGGTCGGCTAGCGGGAGGGTCCGTGGGCGAGCAGTACTTC.

This chain uses TRBV29-1 with TRBJ1-2; 8 nucleotides line up with TRBD1. Germline V gene lookup returns CDR1 SQVTM and CDR2 ANQGSEA. CDR3 size: 12 residues. The trim removed 8 bases at V and 6 bases at J, leaving 8 bases unmatched. This chain's CDR3 is CSRPGQDHGYTF. The CDR3 nucleotides are TGCAGCCGACCGGGACAGGATCATGGCTACACCTTC.

The V call is TRBV2, the J call TRBJ2-7; D not resolved. This CDR3 comprises 12 residues. The V end lost 6 bases, the J end lost 5 bases, and 11 bases lay between the germline ends. Germline V gene data show CDR1 as SNHLY and CDR2 as FYNNEI. Here the CDR3 DNA reads TGTGCCAGCAGCGCGGAACGGAACGAGCAGTACTTC. The encoded protein is CASSAERNEQYF.

With respect to this clonotype: Since the CDR3 does not end with the conserved phenylalanine or tryptophan, this likely comes from a read error. This chain uses TRBV5-1 with TRBJ2-5; D is uncertain. The end of the DNA fits TRBJ2-7 better, so the J call may be wrong. Germline loops: CDR1 SGHRS, CDR2 YFSETQ. This CDR3 has 14 amino acids. The DNA for the CDR3 is TGCGCCAGCAGCTTAGTACAGTCAGCCTACGAGCAGTACTGC. Residues: CASSLVQSAYEQYC.

This clonotype was seen many times. The CDR3 region is CASRGSTSFVLFF. For the CDR3, the DNA is TGTGCCAGCAGGGGATCGACGTCTTTCGTACTGTTTTTT. The chain couples TRBV7-9 to TRBJ1-4; D is uncertain. V was cut by 6 bases and J by 13 bases, with 18 bases left in between. The germline V gene encodes CDR1 SEHNR and CDR2 FQNEAQ (reference sequence). The CDR3 runs to 13 residues.

The V and J genes are TRBV10-3 and TRBJ1-3; TRBD1 might be the D (5 bases). Germline lookup yields CDR1 ENHRY and CDR2 SYGVKD. Trimming took 3 bases from V and 8 from J, leaving 11 bases between them. CDR3 length equals 13 residues. The CDR3 DNA is TGTGCCATCAGTGACCCCGGGACCTACACCATATATTTT. Protein: CAISDPGTYTIYF.

V gene TRBV7-2 combines with J gene TRBJ2-7; D might be TRBD2 (5 bases). The V gene's germline CDR1 is SGHTA and CDR2 FQGNSA. CDR3 size: 13 residues. V dropped 1 base and J dropped 7 bases, with 11 bases sitting between them. CDR3 protein: CASSLVGEGEQYF. The CDR3 nucleotides are TGTGCCAGCAGCTTAGTGGGAGAAGGGGAGCAGTACTTC.

This clonotype was counted between two and nine times. The V and J genes are TRBV12-3 or TRBV12-4 and TRBJ1-6; TRBD1 is a possible D gene (5 bases). V dropped 5 bases and J dropped 9 bases, with 23 bases sitting between them. This CDR3 is 17 amino acids long. CDR3 amino acids: CASSPTPPGPWGSPLHF. CDR3 DNA sequence: TGTGCCAGCAGTCCCACCCCCCCGGGACCCTGGGGTTCACCCCTCCACTTT.

The V and J genes are TRBV7-8 and TRBJ2-5; 9 bases are a match to TRBD1. CDR3 size: 16 residues. V lost 8 bases, J lost 5 bases, and 15 bases stayed unmatched. The germline V gene encodes CDR1 SGHVS and CDR2 FQNEAQ. In DNA, the CDR3 is TGTGCCAGCCAATGGGGGGTTTACAGGGGGCCGGAGACCCAGTACTTC. Encoded protein: CASQWGVYRGPETQYF.

This clonotype has a count of ten or more. This rearrangement joins TRBV7-8 to TRBJ2-7; 11 bases line up with TRBD2. The CDR3 is 16 residues long. The germline V gene encodes CDR1 SGHVS and CDR2 FQNEAQ. J lost 3 bases, V lost 4 bases, and 8 bases had no gene match. This CDR3 is CASSYLAGGRIYEQYF. The DNA of the CDR3 is TGTGCCAGCAGCTACCTAGCGGGAGGACGTATCTACGAGCAGTACTTC.

This clonotype was counted a single time. The chain uses TRBV15 and TRBJ2-7; possible D gene TRBD1, 6 bases. The CDR3 is made up of 15 amino acids. Trimming shortened V by 1 base and J by 2 bases, and 12 bases separated the two germline ends. The V gene's germline CDR1 is LNHNV and CDR2 YYDKDF (reference sequence). The CDR3 region is CATSRAGTRAYEQYF. The CDR3 DNA sequence: TGTGCCACCAGCAGAGCCGGGACAAGAGCCTACGAGCAGTACTTC.

With regard to this clonotype: A read error is possible here, since a much larger clone lies one base away. This chain uses TRBV2 with TRBJ1-1; 7 bases match TRBD1. The CDR3 covers 14 residues. The germline gives CDR1 SNHLY, CDR2 FYNNEI. The V gene end was trimmed by 10 bases and the J gene end by 1 base; junction bases not matched to a gene: 9. The CDR3 region is CANSQGVGNTEAFF. CDR3 nucleotide sequence: TGTGCCAACAGCCAGGGGGTAGGGAACACTGAAGCTTTCTTT.

This clonotype has more than one count but fewer than ten. The V call is TRBV10-3, the J call TRBJ2-5; the match to TRBD2 covers 9 bases. Germline CDR1 and CDR2: ENHRY and SYGVKD. J lost 1 base, V lost 2 bases, and 2 bases had no gene match. The CDR3 has 15 residues. CDR3 amino acids: CAISEGLAFQETQYF. CDR3 DNA sequence: TGTGCCATCAGTGAGGGACTAGCGTTCCAAGAGACCCAGTACTTC.

V gene TRBV2 combines with J gene TRBJ2-7, with D perhaps assigned TRBD1 or TRBD2 (7 bases each). CDR1 SNHLY and CDR2 FYNNEI come from the germline V gene. This CDR3 is 16 amino acids long. V was cut by 5 bases and J by 3 bases, with 20 bases left in between. In DNA, the CDR3 is TGTGCCAGCAGTCCCTCAGGGAGGGGGCAGAACTACGAGCAGTACTTC. Its protein is CASSPSGRGQNYEQYF.

The chain employs TRBV6-6 and TRBJ1-3; D is possibly TRBD1 (6 bases). The CDR3 consists of 14 residues. V lost 6 bases and J lost 5, with 14 bases in between. Germline V gene data show CDR1 as MNHNY and CDR2 as SVGAGI (reference sequence). CDR3 sequence (DNA): TGTGCCAGCAGCGACCGGGACACCAGAAACACCATATATTTT. Its translation is CASSDRDTRNTIYF.

In this sample, this clonotype turned up once. This chain uses TRBV15 with TRBJ2-6; D is ambiguous. The germline V gene has CDR1 LNHNV and CDR2 YYDKDF (reference sequence). Trimming stripped 2 bases from V and 3 bases from J, with 11 bases between. The CDR3 consists of 16 residues. This CDR3 reads CATSRPNSYGANVLTF. The DNA of the CDR3 is TGTGCCACCAGCAGACCCAACAGCTATGGGGCCAACGTCCTGACTTTC.

This chain uses TRBV12-3 or TRBV12-4 with TRBJ2-5; perhaps TRBD2 as D (5 bases). The V end lost 7 bases, the J end lost 5 bases, and 14 bases lay between the germline ends. The CDR3 sequence is 13 residues long. CDR3 nucleotide sequence: TGTGCCAGCAATATACGGGGTGAGGAGACCCAGTACTTC. It translates to CASNIRGEETQYF.

The chain carries TRBV29-1 and TRBJ2-7; D not certain. This CDR3 is built from 12 residues. V lost 0 bases and J lost 3, with 6 bases in between. From germline, CDR1 is SQVTM and CDR2 ANQGSEA. DNA for the CDR3: TGCAGCGTTGAAGAAGGCCACTACGAGCAGTACTTC. Translation gives CSVEEGHYEQYF.

V and J are TRBV10-3 and TRBJ2-6; D is uncertain. CDR3 length: 17 residues. Germline V gene data show CDR1 as ENHRY and CDR2 as SYGVKD. Trimming removed 0 bases from V and 0 bases from J, with 9 bases in between. The CDR3 nucleotides read TGTGCCATCAGTGAGTCGCTAACCGACTCTGGGGCCAACGTCCTGACTTTC. Translation gives CAISESLTDSGANVLTF.

In the case of this clonotype: Germline and junction disagree at one end, which may indicate a read error. The rearrangement uses TRBV7-9 and TRBJ1-2, with TRBD1 identical over 7 bases. Germline lookup yields CDR1 SEHNR and CDR2 FQNEAQ (reference sequence). CDR3 size: 14 residues. Here the CDR3 reads CASRQQGIHYGYTF. DNA for the CDR3: TGCGCCAGCAGGCAACAGGGGATCCACTATGGCTACACCTTC.